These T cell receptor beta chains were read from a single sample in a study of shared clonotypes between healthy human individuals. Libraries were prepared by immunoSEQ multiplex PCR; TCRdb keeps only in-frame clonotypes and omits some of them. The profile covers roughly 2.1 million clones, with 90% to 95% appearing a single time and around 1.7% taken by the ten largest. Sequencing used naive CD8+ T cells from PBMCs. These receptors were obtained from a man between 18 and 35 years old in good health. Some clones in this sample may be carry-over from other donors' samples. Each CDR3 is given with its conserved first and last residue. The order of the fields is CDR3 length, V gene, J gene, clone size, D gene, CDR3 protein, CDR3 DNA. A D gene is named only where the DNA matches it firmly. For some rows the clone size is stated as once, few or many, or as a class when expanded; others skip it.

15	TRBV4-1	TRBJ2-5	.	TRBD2	CASSPASGRSETQYF	TGCGCCAGCAGCCCCGCTAGCGGGAGAAGCGAGACCCAGTACTTC
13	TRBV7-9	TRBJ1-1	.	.	CASSSGINTEAFF	TGTGCCAGCAGTTCAGGGATAAACACTGAAGCTTTCTTT
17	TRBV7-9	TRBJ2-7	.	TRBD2	CASSLSTSGIISYEQYF	TGTGCCAGCAGTTTATCGACTAGCGGGATAATCTCCTACGAGCAGTACTTC
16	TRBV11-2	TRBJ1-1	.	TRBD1	CASSLGGQGMNTEAFF	TGTGCCAGCAGCTTAGGCGGACAGGGAATGAACACTGAAGCTTTCTTT
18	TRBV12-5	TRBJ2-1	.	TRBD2	CASGLGLAGGPVYNEQFF	TGTGCTAGTGGTTTAGGTCTAGCGGGAGGGCCCGTTTACAATGAGCAGTTCTTC
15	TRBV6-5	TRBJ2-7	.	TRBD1	CASRARTGELGEQYF	TGTGCCAGCAGAGCTCGGACAGGGGAGTTGGGCGAGCAGTACTTC
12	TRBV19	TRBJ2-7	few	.	CASSDSTYEQYF	TGTGCCAGTTCGGACAGTACCTACGAGCAGTACTTC
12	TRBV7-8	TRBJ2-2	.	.	CASSPREGELFF	TGTGCCAGCAGCCCCAGAGAAGGGGAGCTGTTTTTT
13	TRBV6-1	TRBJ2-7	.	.	CASSEATTYEQYF	TGTGCCAGCAGTGAAGCGACCACCTACGAGCAGTACTTC
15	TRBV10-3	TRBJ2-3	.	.	CAIREGGHLTDTQYF	TGTGCCATCAGGGAGGGAGGCCACCTCACAGATACGCAGTATTTT
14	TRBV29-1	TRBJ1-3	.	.	CSVEWVTDGNTIYF	TGCAGCGTTGAATGGGTTACGGATGGAAACACCATATATTTT
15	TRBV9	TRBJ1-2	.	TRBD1	CASSARTGTTYGYTF	TGTGCCAGCAGCGCCCGGACAGGGACAACCTATGGCTACACCTTC
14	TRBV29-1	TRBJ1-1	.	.	CSVEVTSLGTEAFF	TGCAGCGTTGAGGTGACATCCTTGGGTACTGAAGCTTTCTTT
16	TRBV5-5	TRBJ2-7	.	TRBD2	CASSWGIGDSGGEQYF	TGTGCCAGCAGCTGGGGCATAGGGGATTCGGGAGGCGAGCAGTACTTC
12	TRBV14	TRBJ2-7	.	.	CASSPTLSEQYF	TGTGCCAGCAGCCCGACTCTGTCCGAGCAGTACTTC
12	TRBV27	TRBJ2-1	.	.	CASNPGAGEQFF	TGTGCCAGCAACCCGGGAGCGGGTGAGCAGTTCTTC
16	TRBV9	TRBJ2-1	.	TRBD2	CASSVEGSGAYNEQFF	TGTGCCAGCAGCGTAGAGGGTAGCGGGGCTTACAATGAGCAGTTCTTC
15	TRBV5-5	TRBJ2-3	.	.	CASSLTVSSTDTQYF	TGTGCCAGCAGCCTGACAGTATCTAGCACAGATACGCAGTATTTT
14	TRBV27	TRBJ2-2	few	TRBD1	CASTDRSWTGELFF	TGTGCCAGCACGGACAGGTCCTGGACCGGGGAGCTGTTTTTT
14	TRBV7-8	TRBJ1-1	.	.	CASSLVGVYTEAFF	TGTGCCAGCAGCTTAGTTGGGGTATATACTGAAGCTTTCTTT
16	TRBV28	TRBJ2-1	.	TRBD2	CASSIPTSGRPNEQFF	TGTGCCAGCAGTATCCCAACTAGCGGGAGGCCCAATGAGCAGTTCTTC
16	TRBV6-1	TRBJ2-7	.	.	CASSEAVRLLSYEQYF	TGTGCCAGCAGTGAAGCCGTGAGGCTCCTCTCCTACGAGCAGTACTTC
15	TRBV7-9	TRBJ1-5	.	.	CASSLGRPGSQPQHF	TGTGCCAGCAGCTTAGGCAGGCCCGGTAGTCAGCCCCAGCATTTT
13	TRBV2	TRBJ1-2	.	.	CASRGRGDYGYTF	TGTGCCAGCAGGGGCCGGGGGGACTATGGCTACACCTTC
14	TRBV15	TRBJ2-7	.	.	CATSLGGFSAEQYF	TGTGCCACCAGCCTCGGAGGGTTTTCCGCCGAGCAGTACTTC
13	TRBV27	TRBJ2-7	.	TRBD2	CASSPVSGSPGYF	TGTGCCAGCAGTCCGGTTAGCGGGAGCCCCGGCTACTTC
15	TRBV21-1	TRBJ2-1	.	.	CASSMGPPGENEQFF	TGTGCCAGCAGCATGGGACCTCCTGGGGAGAATGAGCAGTTCTTC
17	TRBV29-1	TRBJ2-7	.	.	CSVVGLVVGLGAYEQYF	TGCAGCGTTGTGGGCCTCGTCGTCGGACTGGGGGCCTACGAGCAGTACTTC
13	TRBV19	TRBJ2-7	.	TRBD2	CATTSGRLNEQYF	TGTGCAACGACTAGCGGGAGATTGAACGAGCAGTACTTC
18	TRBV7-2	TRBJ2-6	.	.	CASSFGPLLPSGANVLTF	TGTGCCAGCAGCTTCGGCCCCCTCCTCCCCTCTGGGGCCAACGTCCTGACTTTC
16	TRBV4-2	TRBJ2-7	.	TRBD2	CASSQPTLAGVGEQYF	TGTGCCAGCAGCCAACCCACGCTAGCGGGAGTGGGCGAGCAGTACTTC
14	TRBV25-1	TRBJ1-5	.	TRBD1	CASSEQGDLQPQHF	TGTGCCAGCAGTGAACAGGGGGATCTTCAGCCCCAGCATTTT
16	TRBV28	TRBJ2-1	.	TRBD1	CASRDVIRQGGNEQFF	TGTGCCAGCAGGGATGTCATTAGACAGGGGGGTAATGAGCAGTTCTTC
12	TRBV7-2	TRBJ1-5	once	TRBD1	CASSPGGQPQHF	TGTGCCAGCAGCCCAGGGGGGCAGCCCCAGCATTTT
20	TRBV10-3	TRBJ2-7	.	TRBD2	CAISEFARASGSPKSYEQYF	TGTGCCATCAGTGAATTCGCACGGGCTAGCGGGAGCCCAAAATCCTACGAGCAGTACTTC
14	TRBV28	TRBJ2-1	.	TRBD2	CASSQPREGIEQFF	TGTGCCAGCAGTCAACCGCGGGAGGGTATTGAGCAGTTCTTC
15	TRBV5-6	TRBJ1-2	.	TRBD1	CASSYGTGDQGGYTF	TGTGCCAGCAGCTACGGGACAGGGGATCAGGGGGGCTACACCTTC
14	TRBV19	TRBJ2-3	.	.	CASSLQKRRDTQYF	TGTGCCAGTAGTCTCCAAAAGCGGAGGGATACGCAGTATTTT
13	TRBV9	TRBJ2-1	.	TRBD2	CASSPGGRAEQFF	TGTGCCAGCAGCCCCGGCGGGAGGGCTGAGCAGTTCTTC
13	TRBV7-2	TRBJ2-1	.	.	CASSLGGLFGQFF	TGTGCCAGCAGCTTGGGGGGTCTCTTCGGGCAGTTCTTC
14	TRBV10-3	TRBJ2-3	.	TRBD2	CAISAGGPTDTQYF	TGTGCCATCAGTGCGGGGGGGCCGACAGATACGCAGTATTTT
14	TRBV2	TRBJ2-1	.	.	CASEQVQSYNEQFF	TGTGCCAGTGAGCAGGTACAAAGCTACAATGAGCAGTTCTTC
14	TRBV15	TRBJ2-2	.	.	CATCADRNTGELFF	TGTGCCACCTGTGCGGACAGAAACACCGGGGAGCTGTTTTTT
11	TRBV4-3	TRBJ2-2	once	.	CASSQGGELFF	TGCGCCAGCAGCCAGGGGGGGGAGCTGTTTTTT
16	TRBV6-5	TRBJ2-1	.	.	CASSYSGSLSGNEQFF	TGTGCCAGCAGTTACTCGGGCTCTCTAAGCGGGAATGAGCAGTTCTTC
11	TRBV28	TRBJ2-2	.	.	CASSNTGELFF	TGTGCCAGCAGTAACACCGGGGAGCTGTTTTTT
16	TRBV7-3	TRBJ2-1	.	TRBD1	CASSLIGTGRYNEQFF	TGTGCCAGCAGCTTAATCGGGACAGGGAGATACAATGAGCAGTTCTTC
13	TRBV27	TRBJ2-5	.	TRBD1	CASSSQGEETQYF	TGTGCCAGCAGTTCACAGGGGGAAGAGACCCAGTACTTC
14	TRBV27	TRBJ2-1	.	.	CASRHGELSNEQFF	TGTGCCAGCAGACACGGGGAGCTCAGCAATGAGCAGTTCTTC
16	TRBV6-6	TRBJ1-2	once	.	CASSYSSQAMGYGYTF	TGTGCCAGCAGTTACTCGTCGCAGGCTATGGGGTATGGCTACACCTTC
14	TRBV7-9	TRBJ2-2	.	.	CASIPPTATGELFF	TGTGCCAGCATCCCACCAACGGCCACCGGGGAGCTGTTTTTT
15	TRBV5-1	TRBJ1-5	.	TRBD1	CASSTLGQPDQPQHF	TGCGCCAGCAGCACCCTGGGACAGCCAGATCAGCCCCAGCATTTT
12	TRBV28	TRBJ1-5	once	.	CASVSGYQPQHF	TGTGCCAGCGTTTCGGGGTATCAGCCCCAGCATTTT
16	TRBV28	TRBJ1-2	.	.	CASREGQSFFNYGYTF	TGTGCCAGCAGAGAGGGGCAGAGCTTCTTTAACTATGGCTACACCTTC
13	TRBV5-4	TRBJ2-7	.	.	CASSLLSGYEQYF	TGTGCCAGCAGCCTCCTTTCGGGGTACGAGCAGTACTTC